Each of the 9 T cell receptor beta chains below was sequenced from the same sample in a study of cytomegalovirus exposure and HLA in healthy donors. A multiplex PCR was run with 60 Vbeta primers and 13 Jbeta primers. The data were produced by immunoSEQ multiplex PCR, yet TCRdb's version contains in-frame clones alone and is incomplete. In the table there are some 130,000 clones, roughly 78% of which are singletons. The source material was PBMCs. The receptors were sampled from a man aged 25 to 45 in good health.

This chain uses TRBV25-1 with TRBJ1-1, with 10 bases fitting TRBD1. The CDR3 extends over 13 amino acids. Trimming took 4 bases from V and 7 from J; bases not matched to a gene: 3. Germline V gene sequence: CDR1 MGHDK, CDR2 SYGVNS. CDR3 coding DNA: TGTGCCAGCAGTGGACAGGGGGCGAATGAAGCTTTCTTT. Translation: CASSGQGANEAFF.

A few counts support this clone. This rearrangement joins TRBV5-1 to TRBJ2-3; TRBD2 agrees at 7 bases. After removal of 2 bases from V and 2 bases from J, the junction contained 2 bases not matched to a gene. Germline assignment: CDR1 SGHRS and CDR2 YFSETQ. The CDR3 extends over 14 amino acids. The CDR3 spells CASSFGLVTDTQYF. DNA for the CDR3: TGCGCCAGCAGCTTTGGACTAGTCACAGATACGCAGTATTTT.

The chain recombines TRBV5-4 with TRBJ1-1; D is unclear. V was pared by 1 base and J by 1 base, with 8 bases between. Germline CDR1 is SGHNT and CDR2 is YYREEE (reference sequence). This CDR3 is 14 amino acids long. The CDR3 sequence is CASSLLQANTEAFF. The CDR3 DNA reads as TGTGCCAGCAGCTTGCTTCAAGCGAACACTGAAGCTTTCTTT. Looking up the rest from reference TRBV5-4 and TRBJ1-1 gives the full variable domain: ETGVTQSPTHLIKTRGQQVTLRCSSQSGHNTVSWYQQALGQGPQFIFQYYREEENGRGNFPPRFSGLQFPNYSSELNVNALELDDSALYLCASSLLQANTEAFFGQGTRLTVV.

The V and J genes are TRBV19 and TRBJ1-2; 11 positions match TRBD1. The CDR3 runs 17 residues. V gave up 6 bases and J gave up 0 bases; unmatched junction bases: 9. The germline CDR1 and CDR2 sequences are LNHDA and SQIVND (reference sequence). The CDR3 DNA sequence: TGTGCCAGTAGAACCGGGACAGGGGGTCTCTCTAACTATGGCTACACCTTC. This sequence encodes CASRTGTGGLSNYGYTF.

The chain carries TRBV4-1 and TRBJ2-2; D unresolved. In germline, CDR1 is MGHRA, CDR2 YSYEKL. With 4 bases removed from V and 7 bases from J, the gap between germline ends came to 10 bases. The CDR3 length is 13 residues. In nucleotides, the CDR3 is TGCGCCAGCAGCCCCCCCGGAGTCGGGGAGCTGTTTTTT. It encodes CASSPPGVGELFF.

The V gene is TRBV7-9, the J gene TRBJ1-1; 9 nucleotides match TRBD1. The CDR3 loop spans 16 amino acids. The junction had 7 bases not matched to a gene; V was cut back by 5 bases and J by 0 bases. Germline loops: CDR1 SEHNR, CDR2 FQNEAQ (reference sequence). The CDR3, as DNA: TGTGCCAGCAGCGTGACAGGGGGACCTATGAACACTGAAGCTTTCTTT. This translates into CASSVTGGPMNTEAFF.

The chain couples TRBV6-5 to TRBJ1-5, with D unresolved. Germline assignment: CDR1 MNHEY and CDR2 SVGAGI. The CDR3 extends over 16 amino acids. The V end was cut by 2 bases, the J end by 0 bases, with 11 bases between. CDR3 loop: CASSYGRQDSNQPQHF. As DNA, the CDR3 is TGTGCCAGCAGTTACGGTCGGCAGGATAGCAATCAGCCCCAGCATTTT.

The V call is TRBV20-1, the J call TRBJ2-7; TRBD2 aligns across 10 bases. The CDR3 contains 11 residues. Germline values: CDR1 DFQATT, CDR2 SNEGSKA (reference sequence). The V gene end was trimmed by 0 bases and the J gene end by 13 bases; junction bases not matched to a gene: 3. As DNA, the CDR3 is TGCAGTGCTAGAGATTCTAGCGGGAGCTACTTC. Protein: CSARDSSGSYF.

V and J are TRBV9 and TRBJ2-5; TRBD2 agrees at 12 bases. After removal of 0 bases from V and 4 bases from J, the junction contained 10 bases not matched to a gene. The CDR3 runs to 18 residues. Looked up from germline, CDR1 is SGDLS and CDR2 is YYNGEE. The DNA of the CDR3 is TGTGCCAGCAGCGTAGCGACTAGCGGGAGAAGCGTTGGAGAGACCCAGTACTTC. The encoded protein is CASSVATSGRSVGETQYF.